The rows below give T cell receptor beta chains drawn from one sample of a study of blood T cell repertoires in COVID-19. TCRdb keeps only in-frame clones here, not all; method: immunoSEQ multiplex PCR. The sample lists around 61,000 clones, roughly 81% occurring once. Material: peripheral blood. Receptor source: a man older than 75 with acute or convalescent COVID-19. The CDR3 runs from the conserved cysteine through the conserved F or W. A D gene is named only where the DNA matches it firmly. Clone size appears in some rows only: once, few, many, or a class for an expanded clone.

v_gene	d_gene	j_gene	abundance	CDR3aa	CDR3nt
TRBV7-9	NA	TRBJ1-6	few	CASSYTQFSSYNSPLHF	TGTGCCAGCAGCTACACACAGTTTAGCTCCTATAATTCACCCCTCCACTTT
TRBV11-2	NA	TRBJ1-2	NA	CASSSTGYGYTF	TGTGCCAGCAGCTCTACTGGCTATGGCTACACCTTC
TRBV5-8	TRBD2	TRBJ2-3	NA	CASSLGVAGGADTQYF	TGTGCCAGCAGCTTGGGGGTAGCGGGAGGCGCAGATACGCAGTATTTT
TRBV3-1/TRBV3-2	TRBD2	TRBJ2-1	NA	CASSQETSREQFF	TGTGCCAGCAGCCAAGAGACTAGCCGGGAGCAGTTCTTC
TRBV5-4	NA	TRBJ2-7	NA	CASSLGEGTGSVLHEQYF	TGTGCCAGCAGCTTGGGGGAAGGTACAGGGTCGGTGCTTCACGAGCAGTACTTC
TRBV2	TRBD1	TRBJ2-1	NA	CASSGQGMDEQFF	TGTGCCAGCTCGGGACAGGGCATGGATGAGCAGTTCTTC
TRBV6-5	NA	TRBJ1-2	NA	CASSYERGFGYTF	TGTGCCAGCAGTTACGAACGGGGATTCGGCTACACCTTC
TRBV6-6	NA	TRBJ1-2	NA	CASRRPGENYGYTF	TGTGCCAGCAGACGCCCCGGGGAGAACTATGGCTACACCTTC
TRBV28	NA	TRBJ1-2	once	CASRRGGVNYGYTF	TGTGCCAGCAGAAGGGGAGGGGTTAACTATGGCTACACCTTC
TRBV4-2	TRBD1	TRBJ2-1	NA	CASSPLTGGGYNEQFF	TGTGCCAGCAGCCCATTGACAGGGGGAGGTTACAATGAGCAGTTCTTC
TRBV9	NA	TRBJ2-6	NA	CASSVARGSGANVLTF	TGTGCCAGCAGCGTAGCCCGGGGGTCTGGGGCCAACGTCCTGACTTTC
TRBV5-4	NA	TRBJ1-3	NA	CASSASGDTIYF	TGTGCCAGCAGCGCCTCAGGGGACACCATATATTTT
TRBV5-1	TRBD1	TRBJ1-1	NA	CASSWGQGLGAEAFF	TGCGCCAGCAGCTGGGGACAGGGGCTGGGGGCTGAAGCTTTCTTT
TRBV5-1	NA	TRBJ2-2	NA	CASREGIGELFF	TGCGCCAGCAGGGAGGGAATCGGGGAGCTGTTTTTT
TRBV7-2	TRBD1	TRBJ1-3	many	CASSLRTGSGNTIYF	TGTGCCAGCAGCTTAAGGACAGGGTCTGGAAACACCATATATTTT
TRBV7-2	TRBD2	TRBJ2-4	NA	CASSAKREGNIQYF	TGTGCCAGCAGCGCAAAGCGGGAAGGAAACATTCAGTACTTC
TRBV27	NA	TRBJ2-2	once	CASSASPSGELFF	TGTGCCAGCAGCGCGTCCCCTTCCGGGGAGCTGTTTTTT
TRBV5-1	TRBD2	TRBJ2-1	NA	CASSFGSPGGYNEQFF	TGCGCCAGCAGCTTCGGAAGCCCCGGGGGGTACAATGAGCAGTTCTTC
TRBV19	NA	TRBJ2-7	NA	CASSMAGTQDEQYF	TGTGCCAGTAGTATGGCCGGGACTCAAGACGAGCAGTACTTC
TRBV9	TRBD2	TRBJ2-7	NA	CASSVGLAGSYEQYF	TGTGCCAGCAGCGTAGGACTAGCGGGGTCCTACGAGCAGTACTTC
TRBV28	NA	TRBJ1-3	few	CASNRATGNTIYF	TGTGCCAGCAACAGGGCCACTGGAAACACCATATATTTT
TRBV5-1	TRBD1	TRBJ2-2	NA	CASSLTGQGTGELFF	TGCGCCAGCAGCTTGACCGGACAGGGCACCGGGGAGCTGTTTTTT
TRBV6-4	NA	TRBJ2-5	NA	CASRTIRGLETQYF	TGTGCCAGCAGGACCATAAGAGGTTTAGAGACCCAGTACTTC